One and the same sample provided the 10 T cell receptor beta chains below, sequenced in a study of cytomegalovirus exposure and HLA in healthy donors. Use of 60 Vbeta and 13 Jbeta primers characterized the PCR. Produced via immunoSEQ multiplex PCR; TCRdb's table is partial and in-frame only. Of about 120,000 clones listed, over 75% are singletons. Specimen: PBMCs. These receptors originate from a man aged 35 to 55 in good health and CMV-seronegative.

In DNA, the CDR3 is TGTGCCAGCAGCAAGGGGACAGCGGGGGGCTACGAGCAGTACTTC. Protein sequence: CASSKGTAGGYEQYF. V is TRBV7-2 and J is TRBJ2-7, with 9 bases matching TRBD2. In germline, CDR1 is SGHTA, CDR2 FQGNSA. The CDR3 loop spans 15 amino acids. V lost 5 bases, J lost 3 bases, and 8 bases stayed unmatched.

This chain connects TRBV6-6 to TRBJ1-4; D is ambiguous. CDR1 MNHNY and CDR2 SVGAGI come from the germline V gene (reference sequence). V was shortened by 7 bases and J by 8 bases, with 17 bases between the two germline ends. The CDR3 consists of 14 residues. The CDR3 here is CASNDGNRGEKLFF. Written as DNA, the CDR3 is TGTGCCAGCAACGACGGAAACCGCGGGGAAAAACTGTTTTTT.

The rearrangement uses TRBV15 and TRBJ1-1, with 7 bases fitting TRBD1. The J segment lost 0 bases and the V segment lost 11 bases, leaving 9 bases of the junction unmatched. Germline V gene data show CDR1 as LNHNV and CDR2 as YYDKDF (reference sequence). The CDR3 is 14 amino acids. CDR3 in amino acids: CAARRDRLNTEAFF. The CDR3 coding sequence is TGTGCCGCTCGGAGGGACAGATTGAACACTGAAGCTTTCTTT.

The CDR3 bases are TGCGCTACAAGTACAGGGCTGGGTCAGCCCCAGCATTTT. This encodes CATSTGLGQPQHF. This chain joins TRBV29-1 and TRBJ1-5, with a weak D call TRBD1 (6 bases). Germline lookup yields CDR1 SQVTM and CDR2 ANQGSEA. The CDR3 covers 13 residues.

The CDR3 loop is CASIQGQGATEAFF. The CDR3 nucleotides read TGTGCCAGCATCCAGGGACAGGGGGCCACTGAAGCTTTCTTT. The J gene is TRBJ1-1, the V gene TRBV5-6; 12 positions match TRBD1. Germline V gene data show CDR1 as SGHDT and CDR2 as YYEEEE. V shed 6 bases, J shed 4 bases, and the junction held 4 bases outside the gene matches. CDR3 length: 14 residues.

This chain connects TRBV27 to TRBJ2-1; TRBD2 matches at 12 bases. J gave up 4 bases and V 2 bases, and 0 bases lay outside the gene matches. The CDR3 runs to 15 residues. CDR1 and CDR2 from the germline V gene are MNHEY and SMNVEV (reference sequence). The CDR3 region is CASSLGLAGYNEQFF. The CDR3 nucleotides are TGTGCCAGCAGTTTAGGACTAGCGGGGTACAATGAGCAGTTCTTC.

The rearrangement links TRBV7-3 to TRBJ2-3, with TRBD2 matching over 12 bases. V lost 4 bases and J lost 6; bases outside the gene matches: 2. Germline V gene sequence: CDR1 SGHTA, CDR2 FQGTGA. The length of the CDR3 is 14 residues. CDR3 sequence reads: CASSSGTSGDTQYF. CDR3 sequence (DNA): TGTGCCAGCAGCTCCGGGACTAGCGGGGATACGCAGTATTTT.

The rearrangement joins TRBV7-9 to TRBJ2-7, with 9 bases that match TRBD1. From germline, CDR1 is SEHNR and CDR2 FQNEAQ (reference sequence). V lost 3 bases and J lost 3; bases outside the gene matches: 6. The CDR3 consists of 15 residues. This chain's CDR3 is CASSFTGTGHYEQYF. CDR3 coding DNA: TGTGCCAGCAGCTTTACAGGGACAGGGCACTACGAGCAGTACTTC.

The genes are TRBV9 and TRBJ2-3; 11 bases align to TRBD2. The germline gives CDR1 SGDLS, CDR2 YYNGEE. Losses at the gene ends were 0 bases for V and 5 bases for J; bases not matched to a gene: 14. The CDR3 consists of 19 residues. The CDR3 region has the DNA TGTGCCAGCAGCGTAGCAACTAGCGGGAGAGCCCCCACGGGAGATACGCAGTATTTT. The encoded protein is CASSVATSGRAPTGDTQYF. The whole variable domain, remainder taken from reference TRBV9 and TRBJ2-3, is DSGVTQTPKHLITATGQRVTLRCSPRSGDLSVYWYQQSLDQGLQFLIQYYNGEERAKGNILERFSAQQFPDLHSELNLSSLELGDSALYFCASSVATSGRAPTGDTQYFGPGTRLTVL.

The chain couples TRBV11-3 to TRBJ2-5; 7 positions agree with TRBD2. V lost 1 base and J lost 3; bases outside the gene matches: 11. The V gene's germline CDR1 is SGHNT and CDR2 YENEEA. The CDR3 sequence is 17 residues long. CDR3 bases: TGTGCCAGCAGCTTAGCTTCCACCGGGAGCGGGGAAGAGACCCAGTACTTC. This codes for CASSLASTGSGEETQYF.